Listed below are T cell receptor beta chains from one sample, sequenced in a study of CD8+CD57+ T cells in acquired aplastic anemia. TCRdb re-derived calls from the reads in MiXCR, one entry per CDR3 protein. The table shows more than 150,000 distinct CDR3 sequences, with 46% occurring only once. What was sequenced was sorted CD4+, CD8+, or CD8+CD57+ T cells (not recorded which) from PBMCs. Receptor source: a human donor in good health. Each CDR3 is given with its conserved first and last residue. Fields, in order: J gene, D gene, V gene, CDR3 protein. D genes are given only for firm matches.

TRBJ1-2,-,TRBV5-4,CASTPVSNSQVAGYTF
TRBJ2-7,TRBD1,TRBV10-3,CAISGGTDPYEQYF
TRBJ2-1,TRBD1,TRBV19,CASRQGDNEQFF
TRBJ2-3,TRBD2,TRBV29-1,CSVECCFLGRAQYF
TRBJ1-3,TRBD1,TRBV7-9,CASSFTGTGVRNTIYF
TRBJ1-3,-,TRBV7-6,CASSLEGNTIYF
TRBJ1-2,TRBD1,TRBV5-4,CASSPDRADGYTF
TRBJ2-7,-,TRBV20-1,CSVLGFPDGQYF
TRBJ2-7,TRBD1,TRBV12-3/TRBV12-4,CASTRTGGTYEQYF
TRBJ1-5,TRBD1,TRBV20-1,CSARETGESGQPQHF
TRBJ1-3,TRBD1,TRBV7-2,CASGGIGTGRNTIYF
TRBJ1-2,-,TRBV24-1,CATSDTNGAFYGYTF
TRBJ2-7,-,TRBV6-1,CASSTQRTTYEQYF
TRBJ2-7,TRBD2,TRBV20-1,CSATGLAGGPLEQYF
TRBJ1-6,-,TRBV18,CASSPLDQSANSPLHF
TRBJ1-5,-,TRBV12-3/TRBV12-4,CASTVGIYRNQPQHF
TRBJ2-7,-,TRBV19,CASSSSKGSYEQYF
TRBJ2-7,-,TRBV10-3,CAISESVGRVGQYF
TRBJ1-1,-,TRBV19,CASSPGQRTFF
TRBJ2-3,-,TRBV11-2,CASSFRTRSTNPDTQYF
TRBJ2-5,-,TRBV10-3,CAISEHMSETQYF
TRBJ2-1,TRBD2,TRBV19,CASSVTSGLVNEQFF
TRBJ1-2,TRBD1,TRBV5-1,CASSPSGQGSYGYTF
TRBJ2-3,TRBD2,TRBV20-1,CSARVAGRRTDTQYF
TRBJ1-4,-,TRBV30,CAWSVGQSHNEKLFF
TRBJ2-3,TRBD2,TRBV7-2,CASSLRTSGSTDTQYF
TRBJ2-7,-,TRBV10-1,CASSESTESSYEQYF
TRBJ1-5,-,TRBV2,CASSELDISNQPQHF
TRBJ1-6,-,TRBV20-1,CSARAPDRNSPLHF
TRBJ2-7,TRBD1,TRBV24-1,CATTGTGDYEQYF
TRBJ1-5,TRBD1,TRBV10-1,CATPGQAYQPQHF
TRBJ2-3,-,TRBV7-9,CASSSQGLSTDTQYF
TRBJ1-5,TRBD1,TRBV7-9,CASTGTGNQPQHF
TRBJ1-4,-,TRBV24-1,CATNHGGAREKLFF
TRBJ2-1,-,TRBV20-1,CSAYVREHNEQFF
TRBJ2-3,-,TRBV18,CASSPPQGDTQYF
TRBJ2-7,-,TRBV7-2,CASSFGWEQYF
TRBJ2-1,TRBD1,TRBV18,CASTPGTGGNEQFF
TRBJ2-7,TRBD2,TRBV10-3,CAISEFETSGRAHEQYF
TRBJ2-5,-,TRBV5-5,CASSYAGDETQYF
TRBJ2-2,-,TRBV9,CASRQVNTGELFF
TRBJ1-2,TRBD1,TRBV30,CAWNPRQGLRYGYTF
TRBJ1-2,-,TRBV2,CASKTDRSGDGYTF
TRBJ2-1,-,TRBV2,CATNRNPKNEQFF
TRBJ1-6,TRBD1,TRBV15,CATSRAGQGSSPLHF
TRBJ1-3,-,TRBV30,CAWTVGNTIYF
TRBJ2-5,-,TRBV3-1,CASSQDFETQYF
TRBJ2-7,-,TRBV12-3/TRBV12-4,CASSRTNRGLYEQYF
TRBJ2-1,-,TRBV10-3,CAIRDFSNEQFF
TRBJ1-2,-,TRBV29-1,CSVRPDYGYTF
TRBJ1-5,TRBD1,TRBV29-1,CSVRDRGENQPQHF